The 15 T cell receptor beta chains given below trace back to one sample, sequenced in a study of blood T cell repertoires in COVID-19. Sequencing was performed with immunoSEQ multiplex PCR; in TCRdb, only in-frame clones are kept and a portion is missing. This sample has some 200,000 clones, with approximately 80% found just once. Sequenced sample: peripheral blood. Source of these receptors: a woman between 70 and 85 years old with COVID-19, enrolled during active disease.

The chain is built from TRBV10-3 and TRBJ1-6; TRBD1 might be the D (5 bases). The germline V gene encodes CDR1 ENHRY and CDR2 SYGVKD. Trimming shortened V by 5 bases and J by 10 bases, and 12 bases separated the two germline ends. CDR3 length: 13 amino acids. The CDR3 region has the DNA TGTGCCATCAGTACGGGGACTGAGTCACCCCTCCACTTT. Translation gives CAISTGTESPLHF.

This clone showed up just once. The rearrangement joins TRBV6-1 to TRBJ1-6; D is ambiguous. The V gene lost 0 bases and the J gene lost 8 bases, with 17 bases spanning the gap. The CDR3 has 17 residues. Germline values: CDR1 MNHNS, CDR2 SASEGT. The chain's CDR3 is CASSEAPDSQGYSPLHF. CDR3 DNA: TGTGCCAGCAGTGAAGCGCCGGACTCCCAAGGATATTCACCCCTCCACTTT.

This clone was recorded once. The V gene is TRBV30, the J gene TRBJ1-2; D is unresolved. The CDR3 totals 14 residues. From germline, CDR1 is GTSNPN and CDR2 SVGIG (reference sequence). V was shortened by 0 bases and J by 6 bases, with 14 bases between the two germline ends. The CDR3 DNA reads TGTGCCTGGAGTGTACGCCAGAGGGTTAATGGCTACACCTTC. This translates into CAWSVRQRVNGYTF.

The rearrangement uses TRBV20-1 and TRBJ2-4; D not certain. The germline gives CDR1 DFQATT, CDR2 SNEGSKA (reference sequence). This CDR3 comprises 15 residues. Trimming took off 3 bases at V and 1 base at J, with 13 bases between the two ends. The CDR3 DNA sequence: TGCAGTGCTAGTGCACCCCCGGTGGCCAAAAACATTCAGTACTTC. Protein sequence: CSASAPPVAKNIQYF.

The CDR3 loop reads CASSVAWRVEGANVLTF. The CDR3, as DNA: TGTGCCAGCAGCGTAGCTTGGAGGGTGGAAGGGGCCAACGTCCTGACTTTC. The chain has TRBV9 and TRBJ2-6; a weak D match, TRBD2 (6 bases). Trimming removed 0 bases from V and 4 bases from J, with 14 bases in between. The germline CDR1 and CDR2 sequences are SGDLS and YYNGEE. The length of the CDR3 is 17 residues.

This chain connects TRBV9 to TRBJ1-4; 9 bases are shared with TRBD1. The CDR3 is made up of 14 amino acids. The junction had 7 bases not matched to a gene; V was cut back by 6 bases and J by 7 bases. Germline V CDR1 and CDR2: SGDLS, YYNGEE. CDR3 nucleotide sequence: TGTGCCAGCACGAAAACAGGGGGCGGTGAAAAACTGTTTTTT. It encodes CASTKTGGGEKLFF. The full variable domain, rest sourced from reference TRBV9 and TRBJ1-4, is DSGVTQTPKHLITATGQRVTLRCSPRSGDLSVYWYQQSLDQGLQFLIQYYNGEERAKGNILERFSAQQFPDLHSELNLSSLELGDSALYFCASTKTGGGEKLFFGSGTQLSVL.

In nucleotides, the CDR3 is TGCGCCAGCAGTGGCCGGAGACGGGGGGGGAGCAACTATGGCTACACCTTC. This gives the protein CASSGRRRGGSNYGYTF. V is TRBV10-2 and J is TRBJ1-2; TRBD1 might be the D (5 bases). Trimming removed 4 bases from V and 2 bases from J, with 20 bases in between. CDR3 length: 17 residues. The V gene's germline CDR1 is WSHSY and CDR2 SAAADI.

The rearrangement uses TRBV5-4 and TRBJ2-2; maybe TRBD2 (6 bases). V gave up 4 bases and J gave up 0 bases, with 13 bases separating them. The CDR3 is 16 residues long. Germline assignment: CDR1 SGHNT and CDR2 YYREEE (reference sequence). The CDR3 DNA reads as TGTGCCAGCAGCGGTCGAGCGGGCTCGAACACCGGGGAGCTGTTTTTT. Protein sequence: CASSGRAGSNTGELFF.

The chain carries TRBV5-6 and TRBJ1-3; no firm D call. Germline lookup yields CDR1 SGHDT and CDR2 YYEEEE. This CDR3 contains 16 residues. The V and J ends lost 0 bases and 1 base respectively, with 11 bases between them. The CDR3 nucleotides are TGTGCCAGCAGCTTGGGCGGGATCCCTTCTGGAAACACCATATATTTT. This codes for CASSLGGIPSGNTIYF.

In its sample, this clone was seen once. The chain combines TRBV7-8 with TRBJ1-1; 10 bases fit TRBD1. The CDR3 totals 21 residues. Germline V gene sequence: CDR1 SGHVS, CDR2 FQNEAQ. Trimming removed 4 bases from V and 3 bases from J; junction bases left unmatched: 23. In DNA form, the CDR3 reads TGTGCCAGCAGCTCTTTTAATCCATGGGACAGGGGAGCCCAATTGGACACTGAAGCTTTCTTT. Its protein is CASSSFNPWDRGAQLDTEAFF. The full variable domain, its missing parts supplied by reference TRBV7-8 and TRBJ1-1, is GAGVSQSPRYKVAKRGQDVALRCDPISGHVSLFWYQQALGQGPEFLTYFQNEAQLDKSGLPSDRFFAERPEGSVSTLKIQRTQQEDSAVYLCASSSFNPWDRGAQLDTEAFFGQGTRLTVV.

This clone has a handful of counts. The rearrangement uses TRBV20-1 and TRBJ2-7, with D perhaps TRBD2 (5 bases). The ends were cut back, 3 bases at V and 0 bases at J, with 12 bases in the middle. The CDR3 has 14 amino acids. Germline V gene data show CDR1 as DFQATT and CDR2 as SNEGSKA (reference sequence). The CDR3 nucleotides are TGCAGTGCTAGTCATAGGAGGAGCTCCTACGAGCAGTACTTC. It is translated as CSASHRRSSYEQYF.

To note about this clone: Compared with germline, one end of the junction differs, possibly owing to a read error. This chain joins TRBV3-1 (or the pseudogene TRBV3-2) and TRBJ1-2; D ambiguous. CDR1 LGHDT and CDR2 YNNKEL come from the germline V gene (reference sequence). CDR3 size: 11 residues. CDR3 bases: TGTGCCAGCAGCCAAAAGGAGTCAATTCTATTC. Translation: CASSQKESILF.

The CDR3 region has the DNA TGTGCCAGCAGTGTCAACGGTGGAAACACCATATATTTT. It is translated as CASSVNGGNTIYF. The V and J genes are TRBV2 and TRBJ1-3; D unclear. Germline V lookup: CDR1 SNHLY, CDR2 FYNNEI. Trimming pared 4 bases from V and 3 bases from J, leaving 7 bases between. The CDR3 covers 13 residues.

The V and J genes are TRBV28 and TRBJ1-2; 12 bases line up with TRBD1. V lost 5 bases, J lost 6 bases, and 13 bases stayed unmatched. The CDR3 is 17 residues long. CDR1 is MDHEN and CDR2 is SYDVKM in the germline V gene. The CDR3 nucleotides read TGTGCCAGCAGTCGAACGGGACAGGGGGCAAATATAGATGGCTACACCTTC. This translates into CASSRTGQGANIDGYTF.

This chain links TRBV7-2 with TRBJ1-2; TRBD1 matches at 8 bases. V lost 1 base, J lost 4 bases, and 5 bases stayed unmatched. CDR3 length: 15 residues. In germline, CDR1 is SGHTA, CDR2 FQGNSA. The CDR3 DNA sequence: TGTGCCAGCAGCTTAGTCGGACAGGGATTCTATGGCTACACCTTC. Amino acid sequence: CASSLVGQGFYGYTF. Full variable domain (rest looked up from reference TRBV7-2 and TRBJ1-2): GAGVSQSPSNKVTEKGKDVELRCDPISGHTALYWYRQSLGQGLEFLIYFQGNSAPDKSGLPSDRFSAERTGGSVSTLTIQRTQQEDSAVYLCASSLVGQGFYGYTFGSGTRLTVV.